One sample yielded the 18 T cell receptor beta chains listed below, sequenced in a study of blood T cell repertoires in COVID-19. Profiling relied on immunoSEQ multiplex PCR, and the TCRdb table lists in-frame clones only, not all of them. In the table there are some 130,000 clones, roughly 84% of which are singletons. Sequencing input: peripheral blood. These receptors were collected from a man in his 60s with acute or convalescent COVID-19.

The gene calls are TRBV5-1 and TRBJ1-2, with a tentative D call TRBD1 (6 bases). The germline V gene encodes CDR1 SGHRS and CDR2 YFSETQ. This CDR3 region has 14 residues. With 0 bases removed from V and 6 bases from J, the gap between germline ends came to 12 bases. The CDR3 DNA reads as TGCGCCAGCAGCTTGGCCGCGACAGGACATGGCTACACCTTC. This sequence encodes CASSLAATGHGYTF.

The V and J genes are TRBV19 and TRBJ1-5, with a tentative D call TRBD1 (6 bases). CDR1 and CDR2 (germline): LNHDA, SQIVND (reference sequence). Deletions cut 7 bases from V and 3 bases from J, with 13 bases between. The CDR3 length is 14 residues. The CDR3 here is CASTLQGDNQPQHF. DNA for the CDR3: TGTGCCAGTACTCTACAGGGAGACAATCAGCCCCAGCATTTT.

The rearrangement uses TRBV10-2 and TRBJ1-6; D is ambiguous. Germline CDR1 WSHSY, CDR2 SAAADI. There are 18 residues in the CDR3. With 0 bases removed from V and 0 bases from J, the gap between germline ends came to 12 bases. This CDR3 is CASSESFRLSSYNSPLHF. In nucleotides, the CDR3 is TGCGCCAGCAGTGAGTCTTTCAGGCTCAGCTCCTATAATTCACCCCTCCACTTT.

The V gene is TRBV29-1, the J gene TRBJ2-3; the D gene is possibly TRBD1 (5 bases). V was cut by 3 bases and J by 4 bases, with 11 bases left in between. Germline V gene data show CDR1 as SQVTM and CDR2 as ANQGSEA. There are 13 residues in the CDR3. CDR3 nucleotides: TGCAGCGTTGATAAAGGGGCCCCAGATACGCAGTATTTT. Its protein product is CSVDKGAPDTQYF.

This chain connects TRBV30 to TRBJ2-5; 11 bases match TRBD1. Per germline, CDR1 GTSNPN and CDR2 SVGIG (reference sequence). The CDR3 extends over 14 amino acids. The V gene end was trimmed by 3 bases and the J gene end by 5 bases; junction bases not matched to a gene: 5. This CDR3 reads CAWSGQGARETQYF. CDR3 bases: TGTGCCTGGAGCGGACAGGGGGCCCGGGAGACCCAGTACTTC.

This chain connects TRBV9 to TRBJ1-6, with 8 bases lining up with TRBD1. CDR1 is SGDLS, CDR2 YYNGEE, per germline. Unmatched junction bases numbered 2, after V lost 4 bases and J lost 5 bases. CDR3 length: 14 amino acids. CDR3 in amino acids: CASSMTGDNSPLHF. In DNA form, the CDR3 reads TGTGCCAGCAGCATGACAGGGGATAATTCACCCCTCCACTTT.

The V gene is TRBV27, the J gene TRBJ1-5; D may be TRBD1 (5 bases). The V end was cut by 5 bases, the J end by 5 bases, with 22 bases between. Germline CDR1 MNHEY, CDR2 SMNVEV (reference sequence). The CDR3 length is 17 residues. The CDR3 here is CASSPAGTAASDQPQHF. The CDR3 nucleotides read TGTGCCAGCAGTCCCGCGGGGACCGCCGCTTCGGATCAGCCCCAGCATTTT.

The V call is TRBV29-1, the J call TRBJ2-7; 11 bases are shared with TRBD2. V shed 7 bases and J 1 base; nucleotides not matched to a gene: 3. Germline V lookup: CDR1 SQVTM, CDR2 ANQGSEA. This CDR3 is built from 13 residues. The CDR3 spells CSAGTSGSYEQYF. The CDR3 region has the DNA TGCAGCGCTGGGACTAGCGGATCCTACGAGCAGTACTTC.

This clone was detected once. The CDR3 DNA reads as TGTGCCACCACCGGCAGGGGTAGTTACGAGCAGTACTTC. It codes for CATTGRGSYEQYF. This sequence joins TRBV27 and TRBJ2-7, with D tentatively TRBD1 (6 bases). CDR3 length: 13 residues. Germline-derived CDR1 and CDR2 are MNHEY and SMNVEV (reference sequence). V lost 10 bases and J 4 bases, leaving 17 bases between the germline ends.

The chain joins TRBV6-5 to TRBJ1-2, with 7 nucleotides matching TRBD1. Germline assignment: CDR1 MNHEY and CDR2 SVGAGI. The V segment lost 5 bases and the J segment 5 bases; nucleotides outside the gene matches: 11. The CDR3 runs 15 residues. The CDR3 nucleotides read TGTGCCAGCAGTCCTGAGACAGGGTCTCCTTATGGCTACACCTTC. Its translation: CASSPETGSPYGYTF.

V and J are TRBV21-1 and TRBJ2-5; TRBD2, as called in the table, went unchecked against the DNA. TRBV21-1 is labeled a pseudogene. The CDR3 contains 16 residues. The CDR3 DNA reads TGTGCCAGCAGCAAAAAAAGAGGGGGGGCCGAAGAGACCCAGTACTTC. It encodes CASSKKRGGAEETQYF.

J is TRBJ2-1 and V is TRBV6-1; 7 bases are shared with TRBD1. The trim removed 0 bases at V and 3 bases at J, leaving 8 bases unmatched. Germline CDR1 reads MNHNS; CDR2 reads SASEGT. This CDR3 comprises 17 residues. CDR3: CASSEARDSPNYNEQFF. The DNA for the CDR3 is TGTGCCAGCAGTGAAGCCCGGGACAGCCCGAACTACAATGAGCAGTTCTTC.

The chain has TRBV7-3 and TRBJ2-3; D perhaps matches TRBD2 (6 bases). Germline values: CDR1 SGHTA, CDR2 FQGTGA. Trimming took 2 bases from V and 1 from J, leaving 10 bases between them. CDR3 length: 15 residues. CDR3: CASSLRGEGTDTQYF. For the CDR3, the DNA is TGTGCCAGCAGCTTACGAGGGGAGGGCACAGATACGCAGTATTTT.

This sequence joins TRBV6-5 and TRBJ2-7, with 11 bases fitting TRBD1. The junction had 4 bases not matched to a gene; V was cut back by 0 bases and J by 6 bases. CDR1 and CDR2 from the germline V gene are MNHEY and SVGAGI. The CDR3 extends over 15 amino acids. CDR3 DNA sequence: TGTGCCAGCAGTTACTCGTTCGGGACAGGGGGCGAGCAGTACTTC. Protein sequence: CASSYSFGTGGEQYF.

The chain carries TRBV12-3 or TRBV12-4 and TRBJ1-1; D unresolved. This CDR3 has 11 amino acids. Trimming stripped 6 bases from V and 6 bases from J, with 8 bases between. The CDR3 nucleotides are TGTGCCAGCAGGATCCGGGCTGAAGCTTTCTTT. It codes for CASRIRAEAFF.

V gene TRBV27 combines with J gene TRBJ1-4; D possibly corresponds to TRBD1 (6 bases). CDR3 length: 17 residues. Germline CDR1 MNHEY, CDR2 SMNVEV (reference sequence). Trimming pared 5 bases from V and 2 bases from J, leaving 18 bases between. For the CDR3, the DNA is TGTGCCAGCAGTCCCCGGGCGGGGGCGCTTACTAATGAAAAACTGTTTTTT. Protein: CASSPRAGALTNEKLFF.

The CDR3 loop reads CAWSMGAKQPQHF. In DNA form, the CDR3 reads TGTGCCTGGAGTATGGGGGCGAAGCAGCCCCAGCATTTT. The chain is built from TRBV30 and TRBJ1-5, with D perhaps matching TRBD1 (6 bases). Trimming shortened V by 2 bases and J by 7 bases, and 12 bases separated the two germline ends. Germline V gene lookup returns CDR1 GTSNPN and CDR2 SVGIG (reference sequence). The CDR3 is 13 amino acids.

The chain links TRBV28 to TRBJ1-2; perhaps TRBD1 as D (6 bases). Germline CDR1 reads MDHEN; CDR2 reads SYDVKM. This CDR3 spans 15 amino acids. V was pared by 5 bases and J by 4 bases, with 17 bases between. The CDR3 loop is CASSKNPGTSYGYTF. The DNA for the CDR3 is TGTGCCAGCAGTAAAAATCCCGGGACAAGCTATGGCTACACCTTC.